The following is a T cell receptor (beta chain) sequence with its context. In the authors' workflow: Counts of nucleated cells, estimated from reference gene primer amplification, were obtained. Produced via immunoSEQ multiplex PCR; TCRdb's table is partial and in-frame only. V and J calls and clone size are those listed in that table; D and trimming were worked out from the DNA. This table has some 250,000 clones, roughly 80% appearing once. This entry comes from a study of blood T cell repertoires in COVID-19. For the study at large: Acute and convalescent COVID-19 samples came from the United States, Italy and Spain. In each case, the material was cDNA or gDNA derived from T cells, B-cell-depleted T cells, or PBMCs.

The CDR3 is made up of 14 amino acids. Losses at the gene ends were 4 bases for V and 4 bases for J; bases not matched to a gene: 4. Per the germline V gene, CDR1 is SGHRS and CDR2 is YFSETQ. Sequenced material: peripheral blood. The TCR originated in a man aged 55 to 69 with acute or convalescent COVID-19. The rearrangement links TRBV5-1 to TRBJ2-1; 8 nucleotides align to TRBD1. CDR3 bases: TGCGCCAGCAGCCAGGGACAGGAGTACAATGAGCAGTTCTTC. This translates into CASSQGQEYNEQFF.